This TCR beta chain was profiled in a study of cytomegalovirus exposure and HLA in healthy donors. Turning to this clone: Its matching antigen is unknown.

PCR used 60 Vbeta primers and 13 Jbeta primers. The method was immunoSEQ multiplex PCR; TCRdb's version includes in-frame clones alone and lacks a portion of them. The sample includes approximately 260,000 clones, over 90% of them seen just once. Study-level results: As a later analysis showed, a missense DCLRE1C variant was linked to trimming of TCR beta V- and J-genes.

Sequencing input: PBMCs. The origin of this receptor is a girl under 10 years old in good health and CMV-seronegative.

Here the CDR3 reads CATRDSPGSNQPQHF. The CDR3 DNA sequence: TGTGCCACACGGGACAGCCCAGGCTCCAATCAGCCCCAGCATTTT. The J gene is TRBJ1-5, the V gene TRBV6-5; 7 nucleotides align to TRBD1. The CDR3 spans 15 residues. In germline, CDR1 is MNHEY, CDR2 SVGAGI. The J segment lost 3 bases and the V segment lost 10 bases, leaving 12 bases of the junction unmatched.